This TCR beta chain was sequenced in a study of blood T cell repertoires in COVID-19. About the research overall: Samples came from the United States, Italy and Spain, spanning acute and convalescent COVID-19. PBMCs, B-cell-depleted T cells, or T cells were the source of the cDNA or gDNA that made up the material.

Authors' methods: Reference gene primer amplification gave estimated nucleated cell counts. The data were produced by immunoSEQ multiplex PCR, yet TCRdb's version contains in-frame clones alone and is incomplete. D and trimming come from the DNA, and the V and J calls and clone size come from that table. This repertoire shows 130,000 to 150,000 clones, roughly four fifths found once; its top ten account for roughly 8.8%. Looked up from germline, CDR1 is SEHNR and CDR2 is FQNEAQ (reference sequence). This CDR3 is 17 amino acids long. J was trimmed by 2 bases and V by 4 bases; bases with no gene match: 6.

Sequencing was performed on peripheral blood. The chain joins TRBV7-9 to TRBJ2-3; 13 bases map to TRBD2. The receptor was isolated from a human donor with acute or convalescent COVID-19. The donor label of this sample is uncertain. This CDR3 reads CASSSTSGGPTTDTQYF. The CDR3 nucleotides are TGTGCCAGCAGCTCGACTAGCGGGGGGCCAACCACAGATACGCAGTATTTT.